These T cell receptor beta chains were read from a single sample in a study of Graves' ophthalmopathy and Graves' hyperthyroidism. TCRdb fed the multiplex PCR reads into MiXCR, producing one record per CDR3 protein. The sample lists around 1,200,000 distinct CDR3 sequences; 35% to 40% were seen once. Sequencing used peripheral blood or thyroid tissue (not recorded which). These receptors all stem from an adult man with Graves' hyperthyroidism. Both conserved end residues are part of each CDR3. D genes are given only for firm matches. Clone size, where shown, is once, few, many, or a class for clones that have expanded.

D: .; size: many; J: TRBJ1-5; V: TRBV7-9; CDR3: CASSLGAGFGQPQHF; DNA: TGTGCCAGCAGCTTAGGGGCAGGATTTGGTCAGCCCCAGCATTTT
D: TRBD2; size: few; J: TRBJ2-5; V: TRBV7-2; CDR3: CASSFSGAYQETQYF; DNA: TGTGCCAGCAGCTTTAGCGGGGCGTACCAAGAGACCCAGTACTTC
D: .; size: many; J: TRBJ1-2; V: TRBV6-4; CDR3: CASSDSIVGRNGYTF; DNA: TGTGCCAGCAGTGACTCGATAGTAGGGAGGAATGGCTACACCTTC
D: TRBD2; size: .; J: TRBJ2-3; V: TRBV29-1; CDR3: CSVEDPHPETSPIDTQYF; DNA: TGCAGCGTTGAAGATCCCCACCCCGAGACTAGCCCAATAGATACGCAGTATTTT
D: .; size: many; J: TRBJ1-5; V: TRBV2; CDR3: CASTPDSNSNQPQHF; DNA: TGTGCCAGCACCCCAGACAGTAATAGCAATCAGCCCCAGCATTTT
D: .; size: many; J: TRBJ2-6; V: TRBV6-5; CDR3: CASSYSRTGANVLTF; DNA: TGTGCCAGCAGTTACTCCCGTACTGGGGCCAACGTCCTGACTTTC
D: .; size: few; J: TRBJ2-6; V: TRBV3-1; CDR3: CASSQAYSGTGANVLTF; DNA: TGTGCCAGCAGCCAAGCTTACTCGGGAACTGGGGCCAACGTCCTGACTTTC
D: TRBD1; size: .; J: TRBJ1-5; V: TRBV11-3; CDR3: CASSQGQTDQPQHF; DNA: TGTGCCAGCAGCCAGGGACAGACAGATCAGCCCCAGCATTTT
D: .; size: .; J: TRBJ2-7; V: TRBV10-3; CDR3: CAISESDRDYEQYF; DNA: TGTGCCATCAGTGAGTCGGACCGAGACTACGAGCAGTACTTC
D: .; size: many; J: TRBJ2-5; V: TRBV7-6; CDR3: CASSRTGLQETQYF; DNA: TGTGCCAGCAGCCGAACAGGGTTACAAGAGACCCAGTACTTC
D: .; size: many; J: TRBJ1-2; V: TRBV10-3; CDR3: CAISVTGKGYTF; DNA: TGTGCCATCAGTGTGACGGGGAAAGGCTACACCTTC
D: .; size: .; J: TRBJ2-2; V: TRBV29-1; CDR3: CSVLTQQGGTGELFF; DNA: TGCAGCGTCCTGACCCAACAGGGTGGGACCGGGGAGCTGTTTTTT
D: .; size: .; J: TRBJ2-5; V: TRBV25-1; CDR3: CASSTDGSVETQYF; DNA: TGTGCCAGCAGTACAGACGGGAGTGTGGAGACCCAGTACTTC
D: TRBD1; size: .; J: TRBJ1-1; V: TRBV29-1; CDR3: CRGQGFTEAFF; DNA: TGCAGGGGACAGGGTTTCACTGAAGCTTTCTTT
D: .; size: many; J: TRBJ2-6; V: TRBV28; CDR3: CASSSVRDGANVLTF; DNA: TGTGCCAGCAGTTCCGTCCGGGATGGGGCCAACGTCCTGACTTTC
D: .; size: many; J: TRBJ2-7; V: TRBV29-1; CDR3: CSVEDSPAPPATYEQYF; DNA: TGCAGCGTTGAAGATAGCCCAGCCCCCCCCGCAACTTACGAGCAGTACTTC
D: .; size: few; J: TRBJ1-5; V: TRBV27; CDR3: CASSPISRNQPQHF; DNA: TGTGCCAGCAGTCCGATATCCCGCAATCAGCCCCAGCATTTT
D: .; size: .; J: TRBJ2-5; V: TRBV27; CDR3: CASKAGQLQETQYF; DNA: TGTGCCAGCAAAGCGGGACAGTTACAAGAGACCCAGTACTTC
D: .; size: .; J: TRBJ2-7; V: TRBV14; CDR3: CASSQGQVEEQYF; DNA: TGTGCCAGCAGCCAAGGACAGGTGGAGGAGCAGTACTTC
D: .; size: few; J: TRBJ1-1; V: TRBV6-6; CDR3: CASSLPGLMPEAFF; DNA: TGTGCCAGCAGCCTCCCGGGACTTATGCCGGAAGCTTTCTTT
D: .; size: .; J: TRBJ1-3; V: TRBV29-1; CDR3: CSTPDRNTIYF; DNA: TGCAGCACGCCCGACAGAAACACCATATATTTT
D: TRBD2; size: few; J: TRBJ2-2; V: TRBV9; CDR3: CASMRLAGAPGELFF; DNA: TGTGCCAGCATGCGACTAGCGGGAGCTCCCGGGGAGCTGTTTTTT
D: .; size: few; J: TRBJ2-2; V: TRBV20-1; CDR3: CSAPVRAHFANTGELFF; DNA: TGCAGTGCCCCTGTCCGAGCTCACTTCGCGAACACCGGGGAGCTGTTTTTT
D: .; size: .; J: TRBJ2-5; V: TRBV4-3; CDR3: CASSQAPQGWSQVRVRETQYF; DNA: TGCGCCAGCAGCCAAGCTCCCCAGGGATGGTCTCAGGTTAGGGTTCGAGAGACCCAGTACTTC
D: .; size: many; J: TRBJ2-6; V: TRBV7-3; CDR3: CASSLSVSGANVLTF; DNA: TGTGCCAGCAGCTTGTCGGTCTCTGGGGCCAACGTCCTGACTTTC
D: .; size: .; J: TRBJ2-5; V: TRBV18; CDR3: CASSPYRAETQYF; DNA: TGTGCCAGCTCACCTTACAGGGCAGAGACCCAGTACTTC
D: TRBD2; size: .; J: TRBJ2-7; V: TRBV20-1; CDR3: CSARKRERPYEQYF; DNA: TGCAGTGCTAGAAAGCGGGAGAGGCCCTACGAGCAGTACTTC
D: .; size: .; J: TRBJ2-6; V: TRBV15; CDR3: CATSRDPASGANVLTF; DNA: TGTGCCACCAGCAGAGATCCGGCCTCAGGGGCCAACGTCCTGACTTTC
D: .; size: few; J: TRBJ1-4; V: TRBV4-1; CDR3: CASSRLTQSLKEKLFF; DNA: TGCGCCAGCAGCCGCCTGACCCAATCACTCAAAGAAAAACTGTTTTTT
D: TRBD1; size: .; J: TRBJ1-1; V: TRBV9; CDR3: CASSGTGDEAFF; DNA: TGTGCCAGCAGCGGCACAGGGGATGAAGCTTTCTTT
D: TRBD2; size: many; J: TRBJ2-7; V: TRBV14; CDR3: CASRSSGSSEQYF; DNA: TGTGCCAGCAGAAGTAGCGGGAGTTCCGAGCAGTACTTC
D: TRBD2; size: once; J: TRBJ2-6; V: TRBV28; CDR3: CASSDRGGRAGANVLTF; DNA: TGTGCCAGCAGCGATCGCGGGGGGCGTGCTGGGGCCAACGTCCTGACTTTC
D: TRBD1; size: once; J: TRBJ2-2; V: TRBV4-3; CDR3: CASSQTGTGITGELFF; DNA: TGCGCCAGCAGCCAGACCGGGACAGGCATCACCGGGGAGCTGTTTTTT
D: TRBD2; size: .; J: TRBJ2-5; V: TRBV10-3; CDR3: CAISEAGGQETQYF; DNA: TGTGCCATCAGTGAGGCGGGGGGACAAGAGACCCAGTACTTC
D: TRBD2; size: .; J: TRBJ2-2; V: TRBV5-6; CDR3: CASSFLVAGVSAGELFF; DNA: TGTGCCAGCAGCTTTCTGGTAGCGGGAGTCAGCGCCGGGGAGCTGTTTTTT
D: .; size: .; J: TRBJ1-1; V: TRBV5-5; CDR3: CASSLVGGRHEAFF; DNA: TGTGCCAGCAGCTTGGTCGGGGGCCGTCATGAAGCTTTCTTT
D: .; size: few; J: TRBJ2-7; V: TRBV12-3/TRBV12-4; CDR3: CASSRQIYEQYF; DNA: TGTGCCAGCAGTCGCCAGATATACGAGCAGTACTTC
D: .; size: many; J: TRBJ2-5; V: TRBV15; CDR3: CATSRATWIGQETQYF; DNA: TGTGCCACCAGCAGAGCAACCTGGATAGGCCAAGAGACCCAGTACTTC
D: .; size: many; J: TRBJ1-2; V: TRBV7-2; CDR3: CASSLIGADYGYTF; DNA: TGTGCCAGCAGCTTGATAGGGGCAGACTATGGCTACACCTTC
D: TRBD1; size: many; J: TRBJ1-2; V: TRBV2; CDR3: CASNRDSSYGYTF; DNA: TGTGCCAGCAATCGGGACAGTTCGTATGGCTACACCTTC
D: TRBD1; size: .; J: TRBJ1-6; V: TRBV7-9; CDR3: CASSPQGDDSSNSPLHF; DNA: TGTGCCAGCAGCCCTCAGGGGGACGACTCAAGTAATTCACCCCTCCACTTT